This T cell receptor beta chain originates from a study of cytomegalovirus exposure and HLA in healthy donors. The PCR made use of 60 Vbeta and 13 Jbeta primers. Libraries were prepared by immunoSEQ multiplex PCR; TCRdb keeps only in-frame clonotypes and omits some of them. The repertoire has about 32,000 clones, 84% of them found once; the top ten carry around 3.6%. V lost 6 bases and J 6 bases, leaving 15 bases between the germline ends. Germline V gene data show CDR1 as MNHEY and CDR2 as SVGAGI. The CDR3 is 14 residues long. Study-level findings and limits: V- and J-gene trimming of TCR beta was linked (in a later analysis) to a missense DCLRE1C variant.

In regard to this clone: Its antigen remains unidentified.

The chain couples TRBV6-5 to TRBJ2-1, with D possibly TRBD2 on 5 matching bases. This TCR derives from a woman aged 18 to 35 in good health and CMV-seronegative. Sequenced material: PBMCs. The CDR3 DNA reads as TGTGCCAGCAGCCAACCGTCTAGCTCCAATGAGCAGTTCTTC. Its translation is CASSQPSSSNEQFF.